This TCR beta chain was captured in a study of cytomegalovirus exposure and HLA in healthy donors. Background on the study: An earlier analysis found around 120 million unique TCR beta sequences from about 190 million T cells.

CDR3 length: 15 amino acids. J was trimmed by 0 bases and V by 11 bases; bases with no gene match: 8. CDR1 and CDR2 (germline): MGHDK, SYGVNS. General study findings and limits: A later analysis linked more than 15,000 TCR beta sequences to HLA alleles at 0.05 false discovery rate. A few chains tied to CMV proved CMV antigen-specific in vitro. For most subjects, TCR beta sequences were reported to predict HLA-A and HLA-B alleles with accuracy.

With respect to this clone: The antigen remains unidentified.

In the PCR, 60 Vbeta and 13 Jbeta primers were used. Assay used: immunoSEQ multiplex PCR; TCRdb lists only in-frame clones, some missing. The table lists roughly 150,000 clones, around four fifths of them singletons. The source is a man younger than 35 in good health and CMV-seropositive. Sequencing input: PBMCs. The chain uses TRBV25-1 and TRBJ2-3, with 10 bases that match TRBD2. CDR3 sequence reads: CAVSPTSGSTDTQYF. CDR3 in DNA: TGTGCCGTCAGCCCGACTAGCGGGAGCACAGATACGCAGTATTTT.